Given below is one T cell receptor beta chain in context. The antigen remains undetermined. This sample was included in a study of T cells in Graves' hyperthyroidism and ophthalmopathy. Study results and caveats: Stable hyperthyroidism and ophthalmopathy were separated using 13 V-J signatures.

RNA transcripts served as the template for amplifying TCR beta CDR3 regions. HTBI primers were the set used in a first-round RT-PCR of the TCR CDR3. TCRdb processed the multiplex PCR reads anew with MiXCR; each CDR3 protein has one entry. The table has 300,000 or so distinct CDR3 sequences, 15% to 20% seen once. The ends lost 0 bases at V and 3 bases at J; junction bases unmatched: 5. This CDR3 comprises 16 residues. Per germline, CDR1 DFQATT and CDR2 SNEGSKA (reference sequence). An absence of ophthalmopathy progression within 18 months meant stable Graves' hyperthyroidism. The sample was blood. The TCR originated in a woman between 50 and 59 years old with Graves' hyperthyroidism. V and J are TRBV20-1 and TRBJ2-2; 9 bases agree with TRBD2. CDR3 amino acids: CSAREPSGVDTGELFF. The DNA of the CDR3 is TGCAGTGCTAGAGAACCTAGCGGGGTGGACACCGGGGAGCTGTTTTTT.